This entry lists 28 T cell receptor beta chains sequenced from one sample in a study of glioma-infiltrating T cells after dendritic cell vaccination. Time point reported: after dendritic cell vaccination, including at tumor progression/relapse. Clones were sequenced by immunoSEQ multiplex PCR, and TCRdb holds only the in-frame ones, with some missing. Here the sample spans around 83,000 clones, roughly 85% being singletons. This material consisted of blood, taken after dendritic cell vaccination. Receptor source: a human donor with glioblastoma.

This chain uses TRBV4-2 with TRBJ2-1, with TRBD2 as a possible D gene (5 bases). Germline assignment: CDR1 LGHNA and CDR2 YNFKEQ. V was shortened by 0 bases and J by 4 bases, with 10 bases between the two germline ends. The CDR3 is made up of 15 amino acids. The CDR3 reads CASSQDLGGYNEQFF. The CDR3 DNA follows: TGTGCCAGCAGCCAAGATTTAGGAGGATACAATGAGCAGTTCTTC.

The chain is built from TRBV9 and TRBJ2-3; D unclear. The CDR3 totals 16 residues. Germline V gene sequence: CDR1 SGDLS, CDR2 YYNGEE. V lost 3 bases to trimming and J lost 0 bases, with 14 bases between them. The CDR3 spells CASSGLTTSSTDTQYF. As DNA, the CDR3 is TGTGCCAGCAGCGGGCTGACAACTTCTAGCACAGATACGCAGTATTTT.

This clone came up once. The rearrangement joins TRBV5-6 to TRBJ1-5, with D tentatively TRBD1 (5 bases). With 2 bases removed from V and 4 bases from J, the gap between germline ends came to 13 bases. This CDR3 comprises 15 residues. Germline V gives CDR1 SGHDT, CDR2 YYEEEE. As DNA, the CDR3 is TGTGCCAGCAGCTTCGGTCGGGCAGGGAATCAGCCCCAGCATTTT. Translation gives CASSFGRAGNQPQHF.

The genes are TRBV7-9 and TRBJ2-1; TRBD2 might be the D (6 bases). The CDR3 consists of 14 residues. Looked up from germline, CDR1 is SEHNR and CDR2 is FQNEAQ (reference sequence). Trimming cost V 1 base and J 7 bases, with 11 bases left between them. CDR3 protein: CASSLDSTSNEQFF. Written as DNA, the CDR3 is TGTGCCAGCAGCTTAGATTCGACTAGTAATGAGCAGTTCTTC.

This chain joins TRBV7-3 and TRBJ1-1, with D possibly TRBD1 on 5 matching bases. CDR3 length: 14 amino acids. CDR1 is SGHTA and CDR2 is FQGTGA in the germline V gene. The V and J ends lost 2 bases and 1 base respectively, with 8 bases between them. In DNA, the CDR3 is TGTGCCAGCAGCTTAGAGGACAAGAACACTGAAGCTTTCTTT. It codes for CASSLEDKNTEAFF.

The chain combines TRBV5-1 with TRBJ1-5; D may be TRBD1 (5 bases). V lost 0 bases, J lost 9 bases, and 16 bases lay in between. The germline CDR1 and CDR2 sequences are SGHRS and YFSETQ. This CDR3 comprises 15 residues. The DNA for the CDR3 is TGCGCCAGCAGCTTGGAGGTGGGGGGGGGAGGGCCCCAGCATTTT. Its protein product is CASSLEVGGGGPQHF.

The chain employs TRBV2 and TRBJ2-5, with 15 bases identical to TRBD2. Looked up from germline, CDR1 is SNHLY and CDR2 is FYNNEI. The V and J ends lost 6 bases and 5 bases, in that order; junction bases with no gene match: 4. The CDR3 totals 15 residues. In nucleotides, the CDR3 is TGTGCCAGCAGCTCGGGACTAGCGGGGGGTGAGACCCAGTACTTC. This encodes CASSSGLAGGETQYF.

The chain carries TRBV7-9 and TRBJ1-3; D gene unclear. The CDR3 spans 16 residues. Trimming removed 2 bases at V and 2 bases at J, with 13 bases between. Germline CDR1 reads SEHNR; CDR2 reads FQNEAQ (reference sequence). CDR3 region: CASSLLAPNPGNTIYF. The CDR3 DNA is TGTGCCAGCAGCTTACTCGCGCCAAACCCTGGAAACACCATATATTTT.

The rearrangement links TRBV5-1 to TRBJ2-2; 12 bases agree with TRBD2. V lost 0 bases and J lost 4; bases outside the gene matches: 1. Germline V gene data show CDR1 as SGHRS and CDR2 as YFSETQ. CDR3 length: 16 residues. The CDR3 DNA follows: TGCGCCAGCAGCTTGGAACTAGCGGGAGGCACCGGGGAGCTGTTTTTT. Amino acid sequence: CASSLELAGGTGELFF.

This chain connects TRBV5-4 to TRBJ2-7, with D possibly TRBD1 on 6 matching bases. This CDR3 has 14 residues. Germline V gene sequence: CDR1 SGHNT, CDR2 YYREEE (reference sequence). Trimming removed 4 bases at V and 6 bases at J, with 17 bases between. CDR3 protein: CASSHSGANFEQYF. The DNA of the CDR3 is TGTGCCAGCAGCCACTCAGGGGCAAATTTCGAGCAGTACTTC.

The chain couples TRBV2 to TRBJ1-2, with D possibly being TRBD1 (6 bases). V lost 6 bases to trimming and J lost 8 bases, with 16 bases between them. The CDR3 extends over 13 amino acids. The germline gives CDR1 SNHLY, CDR2 FYNNEI. Here the CDR3 reads CASRGAGVSGYTF. The CDR3 nucleotides read TGTGCCAGCAGAGGGGCAGGGGTCTCCGGCTACACCTTC.

This chain uses TRBV11-1 with TRBJ2-7; D perhaps matches TRBD2 (6 bases). The germline V gene encodes CDR1 SGHAT and CDR2 FQDESV (reference sequence). This CDR3 is 16 amino acids long. V was shortened by 4 bases and J by 0 bases, with 16 bases between the two germline ends. The CDR3, as DNA: TGTGCCAGCAGCTCTAGGAGGGCTCCCAGCTCCTACGAGCAGTACTTC. Translating gives CASSSRRAPSSYEQYF.

This sequence joins TRBV7-9 and TRBJ1-4, with a weak D call TRBD1 (6 bases). V lost 5 bases to trimming and J lost 2 bases, with 9 bases between them. The CDR3 is 14 residues long. Per the germline V gene, CDR1 is SEHNR and CDR2 is FQNEAQ (reference sequence). The CDR3 region is CASSLRGTNEKLFF. The DNA of the CDR3 is TGTGCCAGCAGCCTCAGGGGCACTAATGAAAAACTGTTTTTT.

The chain carries TRBV5-4 and TRBJ1-1; TRBD1 matches 9 bases. The CDR3 is made up of 14 amino acids. In germline, CDR1 is SGHNT, CDR2 YYREEE (reference sequence). V lost 5 bases, J lost 0 bases, and 2 bases stayed unmatched. CDR3 residues: CASRGQGMNTEAFF. CDR3 coding DNA: TGTGCCAGCAGGGGACAGGGAATGAACACTGAAGCTTTCTTT.

The chain combines TRBV5-4 with TRBJ1-3; possible D gene TRBD1, 5 bases. Germline V gene sequence: CDR1 SGHNT, CDR2 YYREEE (reference sequence). Trimming left V 4 bases short and J 3 bases short, with 14 bases between. The CDR3 consists of 15 residues. CDR3 sequence: CASSPRAEGGNTIYF. The CDR3 bases are TGTGCCAGCAGCCCCAGGGCGGAAGGTGGAAACACCATATATTTT. The full variable domain, its missing parts supplied by reference TRBV5-4 and TRBJ1-3, is ETGVTQSPTHLIKTRGQQVTLRCSSQSGHNTVSWYQQALGQGPQFIFQYYREEENGRGNFPPRFSGLQFPNYSSELNVNALELDDSALYLCASSPRAEGGNTIYFGEGSWLTVV.

The chain couples TRBV25-1 to TRBJ2-5; TRBD2 is a possible D gene (5 bases). The J call may be incorrect, as the DNA end agrees better with TRBJ2-7. Germline V gene data show CDR1 as MGHDK and CDR2 as SYGVNS. The CDR3 has 16 amino acids. The CDR3 here is CASSAPLGRGLREQYF. The CDR3 DNA reads as TGTGCCAGCAGTGCCCCCTTGGGGAGAGGCCTACGCGAGCAGTACTTC.

This chain uses TRBV7-6 with TRBJ2-3, with 14 nucleotides matching TRBD2. This CDR3 is 15 amino acids long. V shed 5 bases, J shed 4 bases, and the junction held 2 bases outside the gene matches. Germline V gene sequence: CDR1 SGHVS, CDR2 FNYEAQ. The CDR3 spells CASSATSGGADTQYF. The CDR3 DNA follows: TGTGCCAGCAGCGCGACTAGCGGGGGGGCAGATACGCAGTATTTT. The whole variable domain, filled in from reference TRBV7-6 and TRBJ2-3, reads GAGVSQSPRYKVTKRGQDVALRCDPISGHVSLYWYRQALGQGPEFLTYFNYEAQQDKSGLPNDRFSAERPEGSISTLTIQRTEQRDSAMYRCASSATSGGADTQYFGPGTRLTVL.

The rearrangement joins TRBV6-4 to TRBJ2-7; D is possibly TRBD2 (6 bases). Germline V gene sequence: CDR1 MRHNA, CDR2 SNTAGT. Trimming took off 3 bases at V and 0 bases at J, with 12 bases between the two ends. The CDR3 is 15 amino acids. The CDR3 DNA reads as TGTGCCAGCAGTGATAGCGGCTATAGCTCCTACGAGCAGTACTTC. Its protein product is CASSDSGYSSYEQYF.

This clone was seen a handful of times. The chain uses TRBV5-6 and TRBJ2-7, with 8 positions matching TRBD1. Looked up from germline, CDR1 is SGHDT and CDR2 is YYEEEE. The length of the CDR3 is 15 residues. Unmatched junction bases numbered 7, after V lost 2 bases and J lost 3 bases. The CDR3 region has the DNA TGTGCCAGCAGCTTATTTGACAGGGGAAACTACGAGCAGTACTTC. Its protein product is CASSLFDRGNYEQYF.

This clone was detected only once. The chain uses TRBV2 and TRBJ2-3; D unclear. This CDR3 has 14 amino acids. The V gene's germline CDR1 is SNHLY and CDR2 FYNNEI. The V and J ends lost 4 bases and 6 bases respectively, with 14 bases between them. CDR3 nucleotide sequence: TGTGCCAGCAGTGCAACAGCCTCGCTTGATACGCAGTATTTT. Its protein is CASSATASLDTQYF. Drawing the rest from reference TRBV2 and TRBJ2-3, the complete variable domain is EPEVTQTPSHQVTQMGQEVILRCVPISNHLYFYWYRQILGQKVEFLVSFYNNEISEKSEIFDDQFSVERPDGSNFTLKIRSTKLEDSAMYFCASSATASLDTQYFGPGTRLTVL.

The V call is TRBV9, the J call TRBJ1-4; the match to TRBD1 covers 10 bases. Germline CDR1 SGDLS, CDR2 YYNGEE. CDR3 length: 13 amino acids. The V gene end was trimmed by 3 bases and the J gene end by 8 bases; junction bases not matched to a gene: 1. The CDR3 loop is CASSATGGEKLFF. CDR3 nucleotides: TGTGCCAGCAGCGCGACAGGGGGCGAAAAACTGTTTTTT. Full variable domain (remainder filled in from reference TRBV9 and TRBJ1-4): DSGVTQTPKHLITATGQRVTLRCSPRSGDLSVYWYQQSLDQGLQFLIQYYNGEERAKGNILERFSAQQFPDLHSELNLSSLELGDSALYFCASSATGGEKLFFGSGTQLSVL.

The chain employs TRBV4-1 and TRBJ2-4; 14 bases line up with TRBD2. Germline loops: CDR1 MGHRA, CDR2 YSYEKL. With V trimmed by 4 bases and J by 0 bases, 5 bases remained unmatched. The CDR3 has 18 amino acids. Here the CDR3 DNA reads TGCGCCAGCAGCCCCGGACTAGCGGGGGGCTTAGCCAAAAACATTCAGTACTTC. Its translation is CASSPGLAGGLAKNIQYF.

This rearrangement joins TRBV28 to TRBJ1-1; 9 positions match TRBD1. The CDR3 consists of 15 residues. V was pared by 2 bases and J by 1 base, with 2 bases of the junction left unmatched. In germline, CDR1 is MDHEN, CDR2 SYDVKM. The CDR3: CASSLEGQGNTEAFF. In DNA, the CDR3 is TGTGCCAGCAGTTTAGAGGGACAGGGGAACACTGAAGCTTTCTTT.

The J gene is TRBJ2-1, the V gene TRBV5-1, with a weak D call TRBD1 (6 bases). Trimming stripped 4 bases from V and 0 bases from J, with 8 bases between. Germline V lookup: CDR1 SGHRS, CDR2 YFSETQ. There are 14 residues in the CDR3. As DNA, the CDR3 is TGCGCCAGCAGCAGGGACATCTCCTACAATGAGCAGTTCTTC. Its translation is CASSRDISYNEQFF.

The chain employs TRBV7-9 and TRBJ2-7; 9 nucleotides align to TRBD1. Germline V gene sequence: CDR1 SEHNR, CDR2 FQNEAQ (reference sequence). The CDR3 extends over 19 amino acids. Trimming at V came to 3 bases and at J to 2 bases, leaving 17 bases not matched to a gene. CDR3: CASSFYQGPLQGATYEQYF. The CDR3 DNA reads TGTGCCAGCAGCTTCTACCAAGGGCCCTTACAGGGGGCTACCTACGAGCAGTACTTC.

DNA for the CDR3: TGCAGCGCCGAAGCCACAGATACGCAGTATTTT. Translated: CSAEATDTQYF. This chain links TRBV29-1 with TRBJ2-3; D is ambiguous. CDR3 length: 11 amino acids. Per the germline V gene, CDR1 is SQVTM and CDR2 is ANQGSEA. Trimming cost V 7 bases and J 2 bases, with 7 bases left between them.

The chain recombines TRBV6-6 with TRBJ2-1; 12 bases line up with TRBD2. The CDR3 spans 15 residues. J was trimmed by 4 bases and V by 5 bases; bases with no gene match: 3. Germline V CDR1 and CDR2: MNHNY, SVGAGI (reference sequence). The chain's CDR3 is CASSKGLAGYNEQFF. Here the CDR3 DNA reads TGTGCCAGCAGTAAGGGACTAGCGGGTTACAATGAGCAGTTCTTC.

This clone was recorded only once. The genes are TRBV7-9 and TRBJ1-2; no definite D call. The CDR3 sequence is 14 residues long. The V gene lost 4 bases and the J gene lost 6 bases, with 15 bases spanning the gap. Looked up from germline, CDR1 is SEHNR and CDR2 is FQNEAQ (reference sequence). DNA for the CDR3: TGTGCCAGCAGCTCAATTACAGTAATTGATGGCTACACCTTC. It encodes CASSSITVIDGYTF.